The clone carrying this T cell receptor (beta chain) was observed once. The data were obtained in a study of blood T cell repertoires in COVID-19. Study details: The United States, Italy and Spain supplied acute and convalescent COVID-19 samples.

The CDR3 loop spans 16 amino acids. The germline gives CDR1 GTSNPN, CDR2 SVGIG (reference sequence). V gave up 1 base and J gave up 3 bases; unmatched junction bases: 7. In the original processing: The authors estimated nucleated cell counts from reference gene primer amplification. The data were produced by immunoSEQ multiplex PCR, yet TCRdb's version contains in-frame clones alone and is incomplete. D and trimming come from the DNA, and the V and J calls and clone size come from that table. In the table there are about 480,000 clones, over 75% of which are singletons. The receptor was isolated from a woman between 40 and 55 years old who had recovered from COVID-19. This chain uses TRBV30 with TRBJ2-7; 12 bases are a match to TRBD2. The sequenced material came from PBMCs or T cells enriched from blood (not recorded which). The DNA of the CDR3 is TGTGCCTGGAGTGAGGGACTAGCGGGCCCCGGCTACGAGCAGTACTTC. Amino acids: CAWSEGLAGPGYEQYF.